This TCR beta chain was found in a study of T cells in Graves' hyperthyroidism and ophthalmopathy. The TCR beta CDR3 regions underwent amplification using RNA transcripts as the source. RT-PCR in the first round (using the HTBI primer set) targeted the TCR CDR3. TCRdb re-called the multiplex PCR reads with MiXCR, one entry per CDR3 protein. Among 150,000 or so distinct CDR3 sequences listed, 22% were seen once. CDR3 length equals 14 residues. Germline V gives CDR1 SNHLY, CDR2 FYNNEI. The ends were cut back, 4 bases at V and 0 bases at J, with 10 bases in the middle. Patients between 18 and 65 years old had hyperthyroidism, newly diagnosed and lasting under 2 months. Uncontrolled infection, other autoimmune disease, pregnancy and lactation each barred patients from inclusion.

The sequencing sample was made of blood. The TCR was taken from a woman in her 50s with Graves' hyperthyroidism that later progressed to Graves' ophthalmopathy. The V and J genes are TRBV2 and TRBJ2-7; either TRBD1 or TRBD2 may fit D (5 bases each). The CDR3 sequence: CASSAGRSSYEQYF. The CDR3 bases are TGTGCCAGCAGTGCGGGGCGGAGCTCCTACGAGCAGTACTTC.